This T cell receptor beta chain was sequenced in a study of tumor-infiltrating lymphocytes in primary liver carcinoma. This clonotype has just a few counts. The antigen is not known. Extraction of RNA together with DNA used roughly 18-32 mg of unsorted bulk tissue. With a constant-region primer, TCR beta cDNA was made from 500 ng of total RNA. Researchers made the TCR beta libraries by running three nested multiplex PCR rounds with slightly modified ARM-PCR. It was with TRBV1-TRBV30 forward primers and a C-beta reverse primer that the first two PCR rounds were run, at roughly 11 cycles each. TCRdb re-derived calls from the multiplex PCR reads in MiXCR, one entry per CDR3 protein. The repertoire holds around 100,000 distinct CDR3 sequences, with over 55% as singletons. Study-level findings and limits: About 7-25% of top clones, no more, were shared by all five regions.

Germline loops: CDR1 SGHAT, CDR2 FQNNGV. This CDR3 is 14 amino acids long. The V end lost 9 bases, the J end lost 9 bases, and 21 bases lay between the germline ends. The V gene is TRBV11-2, the J gene TRBJ2-1; D gene unclear. The clonotype was recovered from a woman aged 55-70 years with primary liver carcinoma and hepatitis B virus infection. Source material: liver tumor tissue from sampling region 5. The subset here: tumor region T5, tumor centre. The CDR3 region is CASRHVRKGTEQFF. The CDR3 region has the DNA TGTGCCAGTAGACATGTTCGGAAGGGAACTGAGCAGTTCTTC. The full variable domain, rest sourced from reference TRBV11-2 and TRBJ2-1, is EAGVAQSPRYKIIEKRQSVAFWCNPISGHATLYWYQQILGQGPKLLIQFQNNGVVDDSQLPKDRFSAERLKGVDSTLKIQPAKLEDSAVYLCASRHVRKGTEQFFGPGTRLTVL.